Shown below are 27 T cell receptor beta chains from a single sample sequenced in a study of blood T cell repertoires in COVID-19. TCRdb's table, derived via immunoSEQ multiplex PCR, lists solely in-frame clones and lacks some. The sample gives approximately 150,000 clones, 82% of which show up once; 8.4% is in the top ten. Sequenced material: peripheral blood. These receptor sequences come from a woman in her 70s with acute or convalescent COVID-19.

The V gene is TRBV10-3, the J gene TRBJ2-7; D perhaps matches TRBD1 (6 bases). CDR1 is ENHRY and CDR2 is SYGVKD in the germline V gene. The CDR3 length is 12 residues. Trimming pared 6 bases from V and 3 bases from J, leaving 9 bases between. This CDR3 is CAIRGQGYEQYF. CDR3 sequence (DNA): TGTGCCATCAGGGGACAAGGCTACGAGCAGTACTTC.

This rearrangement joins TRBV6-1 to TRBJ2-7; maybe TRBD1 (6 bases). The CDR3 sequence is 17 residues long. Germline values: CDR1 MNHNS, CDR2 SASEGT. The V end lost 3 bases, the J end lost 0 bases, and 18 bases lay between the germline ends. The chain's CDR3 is CASSEPITGFPSYEQYF. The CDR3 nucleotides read TGTGCCAGCAGTGAGCCGATTACAGGGTTTCCCTCCTACGAGCAGTACTTC.

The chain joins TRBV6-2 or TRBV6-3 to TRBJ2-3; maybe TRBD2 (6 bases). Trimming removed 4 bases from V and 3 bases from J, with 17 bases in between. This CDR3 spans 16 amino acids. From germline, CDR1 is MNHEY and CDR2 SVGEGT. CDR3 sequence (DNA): TGTGCCAGCAGTTCGAAACGGACTATTCAAACAGATACGCAGTATTTT. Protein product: CASSSKRTIQTDTQYF.

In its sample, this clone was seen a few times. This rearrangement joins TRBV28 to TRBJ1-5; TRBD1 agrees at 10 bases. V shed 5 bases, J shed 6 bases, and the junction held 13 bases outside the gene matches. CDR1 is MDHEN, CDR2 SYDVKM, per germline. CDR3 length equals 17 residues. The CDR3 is CASSPDRGRRVGQPQHF. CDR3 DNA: TGTGCCAGCAGTCCCGACAGGGGGCGGCGGGTTGGTCAGCCCCAGCATTTT.

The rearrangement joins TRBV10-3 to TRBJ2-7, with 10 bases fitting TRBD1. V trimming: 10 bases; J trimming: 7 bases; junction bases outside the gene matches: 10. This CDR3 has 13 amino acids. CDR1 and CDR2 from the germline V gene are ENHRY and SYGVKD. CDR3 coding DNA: TGTGCCACCGCAAGACAGGGGGCGAGAGAGCAGTACTTC. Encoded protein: CATARQGAREQYF.

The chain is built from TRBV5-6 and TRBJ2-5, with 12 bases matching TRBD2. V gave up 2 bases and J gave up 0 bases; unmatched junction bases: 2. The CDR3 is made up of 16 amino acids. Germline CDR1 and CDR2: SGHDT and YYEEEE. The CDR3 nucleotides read TGTGCCAGCAGCTTTCTAGCGGGGGGGGACCAAGAGACCCAGTACTTC. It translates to CASSFLAGGDQETQYF.

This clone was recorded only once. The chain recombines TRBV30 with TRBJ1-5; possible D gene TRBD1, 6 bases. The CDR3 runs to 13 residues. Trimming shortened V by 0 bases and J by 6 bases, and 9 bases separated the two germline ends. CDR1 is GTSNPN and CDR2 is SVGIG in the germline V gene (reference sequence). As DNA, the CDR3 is TGTGCCTGGAGTGTGGCAGGGGTTCAGCCCCAGCATTTT. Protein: CAWSVAGVQPQHF.

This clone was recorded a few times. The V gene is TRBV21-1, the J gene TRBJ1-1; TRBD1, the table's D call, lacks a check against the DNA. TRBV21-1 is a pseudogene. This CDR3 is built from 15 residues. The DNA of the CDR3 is TGTGCCAGCAGCAAACGAAGACAGGGGAACACTGAAGCTTTCTTT. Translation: CASSKRRQGNTEAFF.

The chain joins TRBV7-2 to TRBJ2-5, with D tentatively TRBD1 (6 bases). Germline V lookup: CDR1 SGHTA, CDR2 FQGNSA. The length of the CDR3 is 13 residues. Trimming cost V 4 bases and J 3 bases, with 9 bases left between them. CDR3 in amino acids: CASSSDSKETQYF. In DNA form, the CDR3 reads TGTGCCAGCAGCTCGGACAGTAAAGAGACCCAGTACTTC. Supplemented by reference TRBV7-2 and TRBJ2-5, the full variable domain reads GAGVSQSPSNKVTEKGKDVELRCDPISGHTALYWYRQSLGQGLEFLIYFQGNSAPDKSGLPSDRFSAERTGGSVSTLTIQRTQQEDSAVYLCASSSDSKETQYFGPGTRLLVL.

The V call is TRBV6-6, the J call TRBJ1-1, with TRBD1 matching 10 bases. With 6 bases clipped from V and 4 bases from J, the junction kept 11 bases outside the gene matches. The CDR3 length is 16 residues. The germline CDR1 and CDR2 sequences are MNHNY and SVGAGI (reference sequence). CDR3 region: CASRPMTGGRGTEAFF. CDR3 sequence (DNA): TGTGCCAGCAGGCCCATGACAGGGGGCAGGGGCACTGAAGCTTTCTTT.

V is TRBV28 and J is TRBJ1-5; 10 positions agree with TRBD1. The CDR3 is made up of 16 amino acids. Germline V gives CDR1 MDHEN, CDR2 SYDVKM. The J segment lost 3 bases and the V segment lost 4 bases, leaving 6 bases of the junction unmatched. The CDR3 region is CASSSGDRGHNQPQHF. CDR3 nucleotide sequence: TGTGCCAGCAGTTCCGGGGACAGGGGACACAATCAGCCCCAGCATTTT.

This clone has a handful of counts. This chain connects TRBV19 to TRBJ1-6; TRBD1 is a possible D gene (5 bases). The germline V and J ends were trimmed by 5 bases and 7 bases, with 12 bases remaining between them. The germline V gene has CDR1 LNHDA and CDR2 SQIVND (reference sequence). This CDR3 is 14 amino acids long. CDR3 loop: CASSWDSVNSPLHF. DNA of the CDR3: TGTGCCAGTAGTTGGGACTCAGTCAATTCACCCCTCCACTTT.

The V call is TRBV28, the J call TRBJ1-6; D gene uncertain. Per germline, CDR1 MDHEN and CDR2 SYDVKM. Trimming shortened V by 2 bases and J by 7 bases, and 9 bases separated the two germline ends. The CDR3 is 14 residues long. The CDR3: CASSLVQTNSPLHF. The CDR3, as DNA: TGTGCCAGCAGTTTAGTACAGACCAATTCACCCCTCCACTTT.

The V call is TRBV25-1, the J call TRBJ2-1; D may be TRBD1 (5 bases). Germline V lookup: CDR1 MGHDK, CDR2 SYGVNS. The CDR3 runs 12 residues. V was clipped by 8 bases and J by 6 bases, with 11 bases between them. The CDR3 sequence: CASGVRVNEQFF. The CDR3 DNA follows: TGTGCCAGCGGGGTCAGGGTCAATGAGCAGTTCTTC.

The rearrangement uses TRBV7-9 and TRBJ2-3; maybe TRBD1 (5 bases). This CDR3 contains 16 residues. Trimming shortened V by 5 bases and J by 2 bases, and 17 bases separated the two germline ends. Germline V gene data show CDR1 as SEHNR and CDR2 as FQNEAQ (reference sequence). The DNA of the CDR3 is TGTGCCAGCAGCCTGACAGCCGCTGGGGCCACAGATACGCAGTATTTT. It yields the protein CASSLTAAGATDTQYF.

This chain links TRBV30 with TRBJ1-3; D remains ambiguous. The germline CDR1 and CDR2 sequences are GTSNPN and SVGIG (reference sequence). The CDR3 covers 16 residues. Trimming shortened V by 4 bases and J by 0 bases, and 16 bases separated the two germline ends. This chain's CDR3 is CAWTGRTVLSGNTIYF. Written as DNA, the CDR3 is TGTGCCTGGACCGGACGGACTGTCCTCTCTGGAAACACCATATATTTT.

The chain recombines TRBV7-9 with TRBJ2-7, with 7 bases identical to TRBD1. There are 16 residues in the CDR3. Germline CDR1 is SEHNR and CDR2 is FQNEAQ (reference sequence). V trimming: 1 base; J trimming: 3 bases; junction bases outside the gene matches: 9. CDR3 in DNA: TGTGCCAGCAGCTTAGAACCGTCAGGGGGTAGCTACGAGCAGTACTTC. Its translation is CASSLEPSGGSYEQYF.

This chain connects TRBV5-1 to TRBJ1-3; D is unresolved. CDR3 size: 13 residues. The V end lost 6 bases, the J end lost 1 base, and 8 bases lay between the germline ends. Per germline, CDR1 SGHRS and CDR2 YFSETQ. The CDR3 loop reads CASTQDSGNTIYF. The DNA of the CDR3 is TGCGCCAGCACCCAGGATTCTGGAAACACCATATATTTT.

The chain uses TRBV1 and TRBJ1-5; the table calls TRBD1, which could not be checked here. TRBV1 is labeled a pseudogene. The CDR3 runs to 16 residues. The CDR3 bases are TGCACCAGCAGCCAAGATACAGGACCTCGCAATCAGCCCCAGCATTTT. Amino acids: CTSSQDTGPRNQPQHF.

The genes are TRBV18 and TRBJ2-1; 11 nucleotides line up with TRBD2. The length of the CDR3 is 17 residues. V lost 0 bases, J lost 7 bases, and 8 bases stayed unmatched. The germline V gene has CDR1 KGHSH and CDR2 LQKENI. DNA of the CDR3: TGTGCCAGCTCACCACCGGGTAGCGGGGGGGCACGGAATGAGCAGTTCTTC. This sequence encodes CASSPPGSGGARNEQFF.

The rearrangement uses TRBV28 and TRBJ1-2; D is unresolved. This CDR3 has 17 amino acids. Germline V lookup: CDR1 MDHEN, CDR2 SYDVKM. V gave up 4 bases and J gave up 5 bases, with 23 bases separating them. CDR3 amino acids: CASSSPRASLIIYGYTF. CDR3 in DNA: TGTGCCAGCAGTTCCCCGAGGGCCAGCCTGATAATATATGGCTACACCTTC.

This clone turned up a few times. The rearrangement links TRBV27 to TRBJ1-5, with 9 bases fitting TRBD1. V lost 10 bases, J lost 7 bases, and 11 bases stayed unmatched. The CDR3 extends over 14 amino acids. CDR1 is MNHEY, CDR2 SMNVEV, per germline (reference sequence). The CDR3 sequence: CATKVGQGTQPQHF. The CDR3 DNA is TGTGCCACCAAAGTTGGACAGGGGACGCAGCCCCAGCATTTT.

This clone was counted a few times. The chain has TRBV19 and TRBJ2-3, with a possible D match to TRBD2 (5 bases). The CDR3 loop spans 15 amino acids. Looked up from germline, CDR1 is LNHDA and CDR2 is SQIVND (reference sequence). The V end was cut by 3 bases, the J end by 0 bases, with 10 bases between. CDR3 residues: CASSMSSPSTDTQYF. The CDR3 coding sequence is TGTGCCAGTAGTATGTCTAGCCCTAGCACAGATACGCAGTATTTT.

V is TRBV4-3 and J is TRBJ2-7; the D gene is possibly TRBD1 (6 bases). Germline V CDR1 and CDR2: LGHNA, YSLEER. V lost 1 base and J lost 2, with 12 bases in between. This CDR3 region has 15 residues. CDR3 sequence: CASSQAAGQTYEQYF. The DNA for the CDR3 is TGCGCCAGCAGCCAAGCAGCAGGACAGACCTACGAGCAGTACTTC.

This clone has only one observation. The CDR3: CASSQDRVRHSGNTIYF. The CDR3 DNA reads TGCGCCAGCAGCCAAGATCGAGTGAGGCACTCTGGAAACACCATATATTTT. The V call is TRBV4-1, the J call TRBJ1-3; the D is unclear. Trimming pared 0 bases from V and 0 bases from J, leaving 12 bases between. CDR1 and CDR2 (germline): MGHRA, YSYEKL. The CDR3 runs 17 residues.

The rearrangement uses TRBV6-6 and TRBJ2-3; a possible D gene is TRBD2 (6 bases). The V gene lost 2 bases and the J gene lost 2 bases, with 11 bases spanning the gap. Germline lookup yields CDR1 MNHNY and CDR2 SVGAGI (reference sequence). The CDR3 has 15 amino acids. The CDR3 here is CASSYGGDATDTQYF. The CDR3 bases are TGTGCCAGCAGTTACGGCGGGGACGCCACAGATACGCAGTATTTT.

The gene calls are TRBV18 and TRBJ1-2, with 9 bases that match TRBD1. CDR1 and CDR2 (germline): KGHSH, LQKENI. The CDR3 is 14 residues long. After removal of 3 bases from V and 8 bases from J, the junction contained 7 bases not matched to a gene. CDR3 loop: CASSPSGTGSGYTF. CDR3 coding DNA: TGTGCCAGCTCACCGTCCGGGACAGGGTCAGGCTACACCTTC.